This record concerns one T cell receptor beta chain sequence. Its specificity is not known. The CDR3 covers 13 residues. CDR1 and CDR2 from the germline V gene are MDHEN and SYDVKM. The V gene lost 6 bases and the J gene lost 7 bases, with 13 bases spanning the gap. 13 Jbeta primers and 60 Vbeta primers were used for the PCR. Sequenced by immunoSEQ multiplex PCR; TCRdb stores in-frame clones only, minus some. The table includes 150,000 or so clones, approximately 75% detected once. This sample is part of a study of cytomegalovirus exposure and HLA in healthy donors. Findings and caveats of the study: The authors enumerated some 170 TCR beta chains as linked to cytomegalovirus. As a later analysis showed, a missense DCLRE1C variant was linked to trimming of TCR beta V- and J-genes. Researchers had no immune exposure information except CMV serostatus available.

Sample: PBMCs. This chain uses TRBV28 with TRBJ1-5; the D gene is possibly TRBD1 (6 bases). The clonotype originates from a man in his late teens or twenties in good health and CMV-seronegative. The chain's CDR3 is CASREGGDQPQHF. The DNA for the CDR3 is TGTGCCAGCAGAGAAGGGGGTGACCAGCCCCAGCATTTT.